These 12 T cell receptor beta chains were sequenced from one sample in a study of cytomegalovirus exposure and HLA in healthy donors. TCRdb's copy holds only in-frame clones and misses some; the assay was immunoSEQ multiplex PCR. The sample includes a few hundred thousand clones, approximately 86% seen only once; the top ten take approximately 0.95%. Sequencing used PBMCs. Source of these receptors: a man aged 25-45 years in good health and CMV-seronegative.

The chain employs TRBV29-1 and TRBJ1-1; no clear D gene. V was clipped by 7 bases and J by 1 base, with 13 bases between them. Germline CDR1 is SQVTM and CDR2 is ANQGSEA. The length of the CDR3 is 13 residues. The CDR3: CSASEGGNTEAFF. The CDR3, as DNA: TGCAGCGCCTCGGAGGGAGGGAACACTGAAGCTTTCTTT. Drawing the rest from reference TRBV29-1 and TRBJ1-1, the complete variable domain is SAVISQKPSRDICQRGTSLTIQCQVDSQVTMMFWYRQQPGQSLTLIATANQGSEATYESGFVIDKFPISRPNLTFSTLTVSNMSPEDSSIYLCSASEGGNTEAFFGQGTRLTVV.

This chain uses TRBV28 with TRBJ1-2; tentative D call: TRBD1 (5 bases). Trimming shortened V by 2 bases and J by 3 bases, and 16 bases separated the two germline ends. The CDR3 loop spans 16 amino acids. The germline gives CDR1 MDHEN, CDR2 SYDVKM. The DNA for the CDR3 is TGTGCCAGCAGTTTAATCGATGTTGGAGGGGACTATGGCTACACCTTC. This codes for CASSLIDVGGDYGYTF.

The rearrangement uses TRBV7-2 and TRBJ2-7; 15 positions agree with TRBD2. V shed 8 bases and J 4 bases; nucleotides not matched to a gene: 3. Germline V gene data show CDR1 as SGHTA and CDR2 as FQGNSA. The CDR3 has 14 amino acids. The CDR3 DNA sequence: TGTGCCAGCGTCGGGACTAGCGGGGGGTACGAGCAGTACTTC. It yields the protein CASVGTSGGYEQYF. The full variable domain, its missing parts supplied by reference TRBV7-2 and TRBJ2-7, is GAGVSQSPSNKVTEKGKDVELRCDPISGHTALYWYRQSLGQGLEFLIYFQGNSAPDKSGLPSDRFSAERTGGSVSTLTIQRTQQEDSAVYLCASVGTSGGYEQYFGPGTRLTVT.

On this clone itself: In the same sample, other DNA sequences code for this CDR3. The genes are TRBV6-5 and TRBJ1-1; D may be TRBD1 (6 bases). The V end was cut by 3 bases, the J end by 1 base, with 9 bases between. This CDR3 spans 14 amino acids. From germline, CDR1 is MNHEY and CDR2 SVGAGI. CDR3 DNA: TGTGCCAGCAGTTATGGGGGCGGGAACACTGAAGCTTTCTTT. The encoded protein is CASSYGGGNTEAFF.

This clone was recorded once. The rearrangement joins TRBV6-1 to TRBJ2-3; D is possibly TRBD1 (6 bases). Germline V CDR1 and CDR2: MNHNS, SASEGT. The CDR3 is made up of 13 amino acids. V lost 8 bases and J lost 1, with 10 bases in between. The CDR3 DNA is TGTGCCAGCCAGACAGGTCGCACAGATACGCAGTATTTT. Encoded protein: CASQTGRTDTQYF.

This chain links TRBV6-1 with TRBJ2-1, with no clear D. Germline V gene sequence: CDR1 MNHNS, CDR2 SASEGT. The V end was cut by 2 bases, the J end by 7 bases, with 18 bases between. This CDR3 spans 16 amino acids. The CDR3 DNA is TGTGCCAGCAGTGAAATCCTCTTTTTAGACAAAAATGAGCAGTTCTTC. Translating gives CASSEILFLDKNEQFF.

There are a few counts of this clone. The CDR3 loop reads CASSLPSGGAYLHEQFF. In DNA, the CDR3 is TGTGCCAGCAGCCTCCCTAGCGGGGGGGCTTATTTACATGAGCAGTTCTTC. This chain connects TRBV5-8 to TRBJ2-1; 12 bases align to TRBD2. Germline lookup yields CDR1 SGHTS and CDR2 YDEGEE. The CDR3 is 17 amino acids. V shed 4 bases, J shed 8 bases, and the junction held 13 bases outside the gene matches.

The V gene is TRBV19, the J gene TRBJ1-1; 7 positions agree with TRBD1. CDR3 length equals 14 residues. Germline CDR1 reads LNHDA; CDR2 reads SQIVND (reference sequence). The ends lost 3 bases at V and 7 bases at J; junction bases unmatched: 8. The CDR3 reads CASSIGTDGHEAFF. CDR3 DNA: TGTGCCAGTAGTATTGGGACAGATGGTCATGAAGCTTTCTTT.

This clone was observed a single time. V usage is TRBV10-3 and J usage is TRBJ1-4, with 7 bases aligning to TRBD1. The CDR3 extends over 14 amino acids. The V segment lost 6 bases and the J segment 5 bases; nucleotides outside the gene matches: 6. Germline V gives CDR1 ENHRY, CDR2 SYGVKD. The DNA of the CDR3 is TGTGCCATCAGCCGGGACAGTTCAAATGAAAAACTGTTTTTT. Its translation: CAISRDSSNEKLFF.

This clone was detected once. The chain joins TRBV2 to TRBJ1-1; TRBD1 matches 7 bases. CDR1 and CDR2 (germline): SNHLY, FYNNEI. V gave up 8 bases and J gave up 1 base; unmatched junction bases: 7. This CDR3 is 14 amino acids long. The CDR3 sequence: CASSMGQRNTEAFF. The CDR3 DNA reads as TGTGCCAGCTCAATGGGACAGCGGAACACTGAAGCTTTCTTT. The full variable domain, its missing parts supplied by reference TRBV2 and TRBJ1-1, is EPEVTQTPSHQVTQMGQEVILRCVPISNHLYFYWYRQILGQKVEFLVSFYNNEISEKSEIFDDQFSVERPDGSNFTLKIRSTKLEDSAMYFCASSMGQRNTEAFFGQGTRLTVV.

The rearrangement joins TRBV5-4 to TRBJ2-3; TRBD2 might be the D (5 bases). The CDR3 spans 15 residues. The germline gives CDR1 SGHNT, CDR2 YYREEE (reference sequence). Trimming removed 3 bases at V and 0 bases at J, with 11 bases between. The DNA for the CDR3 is TGTGCCAGCAGCTCCCGAAGAGGGAGCACAGATACGCAGTATTTT. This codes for CASSSRRGSTDTQYF.

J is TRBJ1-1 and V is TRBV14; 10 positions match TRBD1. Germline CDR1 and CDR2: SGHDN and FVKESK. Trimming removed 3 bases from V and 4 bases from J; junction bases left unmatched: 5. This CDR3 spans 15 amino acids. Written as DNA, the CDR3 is TGTGCCAGCAGCCAGATGACAGGGGGCACCACTGAAGCTTTCTTT. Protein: CASSQMTGGTTEAFF.